Presented here are 3 T cell receptor beta chains from one specimen sequenced in a study of a mutant IDH1 vaccine in newly diagnosed glioma. Which antigens these TCRs recognize remains unknown. Documented time point: week 5, during vaccination. Mutant IDH1 20-mer peptide, at 300 ug, made up each vaccine dose, with topical imiquimod. Generated by immunoSEQ multiplex PCR, the TCRdb table keeps only in-frame clones and is missing some. The sample includes some 33,000 clones, more than 55% seen only once; the top ten take more than 9.5%. Sample: PBMCs, taken from a glioma patient whose treatment included an IDH1 peptide vaccine. These receptors all stem from a young woman with glioma.

This clone was seen more than once but under ten times. The chain combines TRBV27 with TRBJ1-6; D is perhaps TRBD1 (6 bases). Germline V lookup: CDR1 MNHEY, CDR2 SMNVEV (reference sequence). With 4 bases removed from V and 3 bases from J, the gap between germline ends came to 7 bases. This CDR3 is 14 amino acids long. The CDR3 nucleotides read TGTGCCAGCAGTTACAGGGACTATAATTCACCCCTCCACTTT. Amino acids: CASSYRDYNSPLHF.

This rearrangement joins TRBV27 to TRBJ2-7; D ambiguous. Trimming removed 3 bases from V and 3 bases from J, with 12 bases in between. Germline V gene lookup returns CDR1 MNHEY and CDR2 SMNVEV (reference sequence). This CDR3 region has 14 residues. CDR3 nucleotide sequence: TGTGCCAGCAGTTTTTTGGCCTCTCTCTACGAGCAGTACTTC. Translation: CASSFLASLYEQYF.

The sample holds a few counts of this clone. The chain uses TRBV2 and TRBJ1-1; a possible D gene is TRBD1 (6 bases). The CDR3 runs to 12 residues. Trimming removed 6 bases at V and 7 bases at J, with 12 bases between. Germline V gene data show CDR1 as SNHLY and CDR2 as FYNNEI. CDR3 sequence (DNA): TGTGCCAGCAGGCCCGGGACAAATGAAGCTTTCTTT. Its protein is CASRPGTNEAFF. Based on the CDR3 plus reference TRBV2 and TRBJ1-1, the full variable domain is EPEVTQTPSHQVTQMGQEVILRCVPISNHLYFYWYRQILGQKVEFLVSFYNNEISEKSEIFDDQFSVERPDGSNFTLKIRSTKLEDSAMYFCASRPGTNEAFFGQGTRLTVV.